This record covers a single T cell receptor (beta chain). After extraction with the RNeasy kit, roughly 0.45 to 1 ug of the RNA was reverse transcribed using random hexamers. TCRdb itself ran the immunoSEQ multiplex PCR reads through MiXCR, one entry per CDR3 protein. The sample includes under 350,000 distinct CDR3 sequences, roughly 94% of them seen just once. Germline values: CDR1 MGHRA, CDR2 YSYEKL. The CDR3 covers 15 residues. V lost 2 bases and J lost 0, with 9 bases in between. It was treatment-naive patients with stable or active relapsing-remitting disease who made up the multiple sclerosis controls. This entry comes from a study of CD8 T cells in Susac syndrome.

Sequenced input: CD4+ T cells from PBMCs. The chain employs TRBV4-1 and TRBJ2-3, with a tentative D call TRBD2 (6 bases). The sequence was collected from a human donor with multiple sclerosis. Here the CDR3 reads CASSQPGTSTDTQYF. The CDR3 DNA reads TGCGCCAGCAGCCAACCCGGGACTAGCACAGATACGCAGTATTTT.